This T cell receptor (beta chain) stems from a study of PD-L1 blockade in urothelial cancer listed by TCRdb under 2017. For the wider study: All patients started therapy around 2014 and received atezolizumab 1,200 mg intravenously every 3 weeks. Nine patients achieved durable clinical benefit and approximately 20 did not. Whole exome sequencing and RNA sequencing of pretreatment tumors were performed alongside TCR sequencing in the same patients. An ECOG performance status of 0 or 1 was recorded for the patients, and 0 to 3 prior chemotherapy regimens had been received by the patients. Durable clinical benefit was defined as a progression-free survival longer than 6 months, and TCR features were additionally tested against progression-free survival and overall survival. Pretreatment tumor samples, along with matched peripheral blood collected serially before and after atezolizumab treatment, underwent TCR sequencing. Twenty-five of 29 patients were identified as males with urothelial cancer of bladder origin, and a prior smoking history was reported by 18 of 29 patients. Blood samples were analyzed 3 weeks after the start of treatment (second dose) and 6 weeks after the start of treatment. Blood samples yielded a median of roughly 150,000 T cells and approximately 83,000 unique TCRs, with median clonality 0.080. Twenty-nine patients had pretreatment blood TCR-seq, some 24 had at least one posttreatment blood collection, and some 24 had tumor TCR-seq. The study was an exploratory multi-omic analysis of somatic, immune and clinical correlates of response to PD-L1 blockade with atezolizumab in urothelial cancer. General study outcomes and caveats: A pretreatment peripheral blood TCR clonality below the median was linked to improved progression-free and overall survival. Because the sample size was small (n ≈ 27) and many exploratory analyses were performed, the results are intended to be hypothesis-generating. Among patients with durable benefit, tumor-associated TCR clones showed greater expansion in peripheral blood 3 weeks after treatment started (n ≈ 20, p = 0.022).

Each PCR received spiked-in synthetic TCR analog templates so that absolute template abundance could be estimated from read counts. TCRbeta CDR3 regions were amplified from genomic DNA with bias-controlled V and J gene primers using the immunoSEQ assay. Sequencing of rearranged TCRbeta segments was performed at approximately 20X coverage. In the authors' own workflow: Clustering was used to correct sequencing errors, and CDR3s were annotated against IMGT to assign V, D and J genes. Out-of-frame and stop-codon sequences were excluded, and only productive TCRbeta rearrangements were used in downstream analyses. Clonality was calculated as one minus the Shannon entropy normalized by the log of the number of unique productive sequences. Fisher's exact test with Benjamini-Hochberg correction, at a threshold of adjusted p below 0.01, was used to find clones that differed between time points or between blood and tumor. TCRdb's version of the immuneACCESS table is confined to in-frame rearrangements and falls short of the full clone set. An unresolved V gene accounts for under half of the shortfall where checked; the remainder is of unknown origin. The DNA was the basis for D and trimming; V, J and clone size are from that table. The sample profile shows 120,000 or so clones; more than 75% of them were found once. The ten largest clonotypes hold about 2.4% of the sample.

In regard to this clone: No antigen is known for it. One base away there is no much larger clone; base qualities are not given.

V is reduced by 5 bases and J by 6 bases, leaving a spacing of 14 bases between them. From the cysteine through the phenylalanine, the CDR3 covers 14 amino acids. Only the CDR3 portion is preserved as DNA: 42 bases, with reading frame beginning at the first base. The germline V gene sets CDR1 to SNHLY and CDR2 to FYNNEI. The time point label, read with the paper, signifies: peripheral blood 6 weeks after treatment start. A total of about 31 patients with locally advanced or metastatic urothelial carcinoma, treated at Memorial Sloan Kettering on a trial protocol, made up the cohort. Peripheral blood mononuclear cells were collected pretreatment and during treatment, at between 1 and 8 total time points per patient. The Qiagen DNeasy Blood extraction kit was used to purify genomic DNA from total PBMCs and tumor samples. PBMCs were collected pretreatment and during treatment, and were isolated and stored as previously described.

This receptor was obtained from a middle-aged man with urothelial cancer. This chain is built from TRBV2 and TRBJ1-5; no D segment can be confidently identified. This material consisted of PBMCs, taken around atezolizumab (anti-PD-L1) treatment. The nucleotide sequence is TGTGCCAGCAGTCCTCCCGCGCGTTCTCAGCCCCAGCATTTT. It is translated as CASSPPARSQPQHF. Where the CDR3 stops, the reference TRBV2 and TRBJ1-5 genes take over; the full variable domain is EPEVTQTPSHQVTQMGQEVILRCVPISNHLYFYWYRQILGQKVEFLVSFYNNEISEKSEIFDDQFSVERPDGSNFTLKIRSTKLEDSAMYFCASSPPARSQPQHFGDGTRLSIL.